This T cell receptor (beta chain) appears in the sequencing data of a study of T-cell memory formation after mild COVID-19. Background on the study: Clusters were largely donor specific. Findings of the study overall: Clones shrinking between day 15 and 85 showed a balanced CD4/CD8 split, and those that grew later tilted toward CD4+. Memory from before infection featured some responding clones, which suggests cross-reactive memory joined.

From 5'RACE with constant-segment primers came TCR alpha and TCR beta cDNA libraries that carried sample barcodes and UMIs. MiXCR, applied by TCRdb to the 5' RACE reads, yields one record per CDR3 protein. The sample has hundreds of thousands of distinct CDR3 sequences, about 20% seen once; the top ten hold approximately 8.4%. Worth noting for this clonotype: Its target is unknown.

The length of the CDR3 is 15 residues. The V gene lost 8 bases and the J gene lost 0 bases, with 14 bases spanning the gap. Germline V gives CDR1 MNHEY, CDR2 SVGAGI. The J gene is TRBJ2-4, the V gene TRBV6-5, with no clear D. The TCR originated in an adult woman who had mild COVID-19 (a few samples of this study predate the infection). Cell type and time point are not known. The sequenced sample was PBMCs or a T cell subset sorted from them (not recorded which). The CDR3 loop reads CASGPGLLAKNIQYF. The CDR3 DNA sequence: TGTGCCAGCGGACCTGGGCTACTAGCCAAAAACATTCAGTACTTC.